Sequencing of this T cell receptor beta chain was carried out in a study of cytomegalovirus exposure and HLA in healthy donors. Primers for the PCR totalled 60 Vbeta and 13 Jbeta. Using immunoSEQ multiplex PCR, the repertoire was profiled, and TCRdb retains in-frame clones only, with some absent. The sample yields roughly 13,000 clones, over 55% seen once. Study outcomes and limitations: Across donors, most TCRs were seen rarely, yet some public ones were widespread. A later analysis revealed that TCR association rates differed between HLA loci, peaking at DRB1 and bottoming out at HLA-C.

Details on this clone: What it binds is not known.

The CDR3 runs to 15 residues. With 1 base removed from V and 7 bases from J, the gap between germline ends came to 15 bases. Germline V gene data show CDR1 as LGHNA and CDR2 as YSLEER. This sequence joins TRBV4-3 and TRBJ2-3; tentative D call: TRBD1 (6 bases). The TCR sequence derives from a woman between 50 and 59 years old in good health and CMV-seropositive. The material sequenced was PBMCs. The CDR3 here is CASSQGQGSGNTQYF. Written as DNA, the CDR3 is TGCGCCAGCAGCCAAGGGCAGGGGAGTGGAAATACGCAGTATTTT.